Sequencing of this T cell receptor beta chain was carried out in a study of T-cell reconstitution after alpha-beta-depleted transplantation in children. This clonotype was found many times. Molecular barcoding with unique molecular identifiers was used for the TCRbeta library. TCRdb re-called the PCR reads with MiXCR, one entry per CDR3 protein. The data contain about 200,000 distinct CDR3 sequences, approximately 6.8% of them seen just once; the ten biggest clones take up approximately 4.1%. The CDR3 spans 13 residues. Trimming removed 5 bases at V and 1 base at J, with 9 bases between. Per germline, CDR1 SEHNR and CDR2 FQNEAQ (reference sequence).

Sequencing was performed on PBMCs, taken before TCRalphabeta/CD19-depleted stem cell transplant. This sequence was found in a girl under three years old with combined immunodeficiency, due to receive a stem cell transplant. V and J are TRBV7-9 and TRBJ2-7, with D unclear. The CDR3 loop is CASSMTPSYEQYF. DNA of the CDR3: TGTGCCAGCAGCATGACACCTTCCTACGAGCAGTACTTC.